The 21 T cell receptor beta chains listed next were all sequenced from one sample in a study of T cells in tuberculosis. This table comes from immunoSEQ multiplex PCR, and its TCRdb copy is limited to in-frame clones, with some not included. There are 20,000 to 25,000 clones in the sample; approximately 97% occur only once, and 6.2% lies in the top ten. Sequencing was carried out using PBMCs. The source is a donor between 10 and 35 years old with latent tuberculosis or without tuberculosis infection.

The genes are TRBV6-5 and TRBJ2-5, with D tentatively TRBD1 (5 bases). CDR1 is MNHEY, CDR2 SVGAGI, per germline. Trimming cost V 5 bases and J 4 bases, with 5 bases left between them. The CDR3 loop spans 11 amino acids. The CDR3 spells CASSQGETQYF. CDR3 nucleotides: TGTGCCAGCAGTCAGGGAGAGACCCAGTACTTC.

This chain connects TRBV7-4 to TRBJ1-1; D unclear. Germline assignment: CDR1 SGHVT and CDR2 SQSDAQ. V was trimmed by 7 bases and J by 6 bases, leaving 12 bases between them. The CDR3 is 12 residues long. The CDR3 DNA is TGTGCCAGCACCAGATTCAACGCTGAAGCTTTCTTT. It encodes CASTRFNAEAFF.

This chain connects TRBV7-3 to TRBJ2-5, with 9 bases identical to TRBD1. J lost 5 bases, V lost 6 bases, and 7 bases had no gene match. The CDR3 extends over 14 amino acids. Germline V gene sequence: CDR1 SGHTA, CDR2 FQGTGA. For the CDR3, the DNA is TGTGCCAGCAGTCTCACAGGGGGCGAGGAGACCCAGTACTTC. It yields the protein CASSLTGGEETQYF.

V usage is TRBV4-1 and J usage is TRBJ1-5; 7 bases align to TRBD1. The J segment lost 6 bases and the V segment lost 6 bases, leaving 11 bases of the junction unmatched. This CDR3 has 15 amino acids. Germline values: CDR1 MGHRA, CDR2 YSYEKL. As DNA, the CDR3 is TGCGCCAGCAGACCTTGGGACAGCCTCAGTCAGCCCCAGCATTTT. It is translated as CASRPWDSLSQPQHF.

This sequence joins TRBV25-1 and TRBJ1-5, with unresolved D. Germline values: CDR1 MGHDK, CDR2 SYGVNS. The CDR3 has 14 amino acids. Between the trimmed V and J ends, which lost 8 bases and 4 bases, there was a span of 15 bases. CDR3: CASSASRGNQPQHF. Here the CDR3 DNA reads TGTGCCAGCTCAGCATCTCGGGGAAATCAGCCCCAGCATTTT. Full variable domain (remainder filled in from reference TRBV25-1 and TRBJ1-5): EADIYQTPRYLVIGTGKKITLECSQTMGHDKMYWYQQDPGMELHLIHYSYGVNSTEKGDLSSESTVSRIRTEHFPLTLESARPSHTSQYLCASSASRGNQPQHFGDGTRLSIL.

This chain connects TRBV11-3 to TRBJ2-7; TRBD2 aligns across 14 bases. The V and J ends lost 3 bases and 0 bases, in that order; junction bases with no gene match: 10. The CDR3 consists of 19 residues. CDR1 SGHNT and CDR2 YENEEA come from the germline V gene. In DNA form, the CDR3 reads TGTGCCAGCAGCTTCATTATAAGACTAGCGGGAGGGAGCTCCTACGAGCAGTACTTC. Residues: CASSFIIRLAGGSSYEQYF.

This sequence joins TRBV1 and TRBJ1-5; TRBD1 is the table's D call and was not checked against the DNA. TRBV1 is reported as a pseudogene. The CDR3 spans 14 residues. The CDR3 spells CTSSQRGQRQPQHF. In nucleotides, the CDR3 is TGCACCAGCAGCCAAAGAGGACAACGGCAGCCCCAGCATTTT.

The rearrangement links TRBV6-5 to TRBJ2-5; tentative D call: TRBD2 (6 bases). With 2 bases removed from V and 2 bases from J, the gap between germline ends came to 9 bases. Germline V CDR1 and CDR2: MNHEY, SVGAGI. The CDR3 spans 14 residues. CDR3 sequence: CASSYPGGQETQYF. Written as DNA, the CDR3 is TGTGCCAGCAGTTACCCCGGGGGTCAAGAGACCCAGTACTTC.

The CDR3 loop is CASSTGQGFYGYTF. CDR3 nucleotides: TGTGCCAGTAGTACAGGACAGGGTTTCTATGGCTACACCTTC. The chain uses TRBV19 and TRBJ1-2, with 8 positions matching TRBD1. This CDR3 has 14 residues. The germline gives CDR1 LNHDA, CDR2 SQIVND (reference sequence). J gave up 4 bases and V 4 bases, and 5 bases lay outside the gene matches.

V usage is TRBV19 and J usage is TRBJ1-1, with 8 nucleotides matching TRBD1. The germline gives CDR1 LNHDA, CDR2 SQIVND (reference sequence). The CDR3 is 16 residues long. V dropped 2 bases and J dropped 3; count of bases not matched to a gene: 8. The CDR3 region has the DNA TGTGCCAGTAGTATAAGATTGGGACAGGTTGACACTGAAGCTTTCTTT. Amino acids: CASSIRLGQVDTEAFF.

This clone was seen just once. CDR3 sequence (DNA): TGTGCCAGCAGCTTAGGACAGGGTGTCTATGGCTACACCTTC. This translates into CASSLGQGVYGYTF. V gene TRBV7-9 combines with J gene TRBJ1-2, with 7 nucleotides matching TRBD1. V gave up 1 base and J gave up 4 bases; unmatched junction bases: 3. Germline V gene data show CDR1 as SEHNR and CDR2 as FQNEAQ (reference sequence). CDR3 length: 14 residues. Full variable domain (outside the CDR3, taken from reference TRBV7-9 and TRBJ1-2): DTGVSQNPRHKITKRGQNVTFRCDPISEHNRLYWYRQTLGQGPEFLTYFQNEAQLEKSRLLSDRFSAERPKGSFSTLEIQRTEQGDSAMYLCASSLGQGVYGYTFGSGTRLTVV.

V usage is TRBV6-1 and J usage is TRBJ1-1, with D uncertain. V dropped 5 bases and J dropped 6 bases, with 13 bases sitting between them. Germline V lookup: CDR1 MNHNS, CDR2 SASEGT. The CDR3 length is 13 residues. As DNA, the CDR3 is TGTGCCAGCAGTAAGAGGATTGACTCTGAAGCTTTCTTT. It yields the protein CASSKRIDSEAFF.

The chain joins TRBV5-6 to TRBJ1-5, with unresolved D. Germline CDR1 SGHDT, CDR2 YYEEEE. The CDR3 is 14 residues long. Trimming cost V 1 base and J 4 bases, with 9 bases left between them. CDR3 DNA sequence: TGTGCCAGCAGCTTGTGGCGGCCTAATCAGCCCCAGCATTTT. Translated: CASSLWRPNQPQHF. Drawing the rest from reference TRBV5-6 and TRBJ1-5, the complete variable domain is DAGVTQSPTHLIKTRGQQVTLRCSPKSGHDTVSWYQQALGQGPQFIFQYYEEEERQRGNFPDRFSGHQFPNYSSELNVNALLLGDSALYLCASSLWRPNQPQHFGDGTRLSIL.

The genes are TRBV6-5 and TRBJ2-1, with TRBD1 matching 7 bases. The CDR3 loop spans 15 amino acids. From germline, CDR1 is MNHEY and CDR2 SVGAGI. The J segment lost 4 bases and the V segment lost 1 base, leaving 4 bases of the junction unmatched. CDR3 residues: CASSYYDRAYNEQFF. The CDR3 DNA is TGTGCCAGCAGTTACTATGACAGGGCTTACAATGAGCAGTTCTTC.

V and J are TRBV27 and TRBJ2-2; TRBD1 matches 9 bases. CDR3 length: 15 residues. Germline values: CDR1 MNHEY, CDR2 SMNVEV (reference sequence). Trimming at V came to 6 bases and at J to 4 bases, leaving 6 bases not matched to a gene. The CDR3 bases are TGTGCCAGCAGGCGGGACAGGGTATCCACCGGGGAGCTGTTTTTT. Encoded protein: CASRRDRVSTGELFF.

This chain uses TRBV25-1 with TRBJ2-2, with 7 bases identical to TRBD1. The V segment lost 5 bases and the J segment 3 bases; nucleotides outside the gene matches: 3. This CDR3 contains 14 residues. Germline CDR1 is MGHDK and CDR2 is SYGVNS. Here the CDR3 reads CASSLGQDTGELFF. The CDR3 nucleotides are TGTGCCAGCAGTTTAGGACAGGACACCGGGGAGCTGTTTTTT.

The rearrangement joins TRBV11-3 to TRBJ2-4, with 8 positions matching TRBD2. V gave up 5 bases and J gave up 6 bases; unmatched junction bases: 3. CDR1 is SGHNT and CDR2 is YENEEA in the germline V gene. This CDR3 is built from 13 residues. The CDR3: CASSPGGGNIQYF. Written as DNA, the CDR3 is TGTGCCAGCAGCCCCGGGGGGGGAAACATTCAGTACTTC.

The table lists this clone with a count of one. The rearrangement uses TRBV6-6 and TRBJ2-7; 9 bases line up with TRBD2. Germline CDR1 and CDR2: MNHNY and SVGAGI (reference sequence). CDR3 length equals 14 residues. The ends lost 9 bases at V and 5 bases at J; junction bases unmatched: 11. The CDR3: CASKAGGSGNEQYF. The CDR3 DNA reads TGTGCCAGTAAAGCGGGGGGAAGTGGCAACGAGCAGTACTTC.

The CDR3 bases are TGTGCCAGCAGCCCCCAGGGGGGAGTTCATGAAGCTTTCTTT. This translates into CASSPQGGVHEAFF. This sequence joins TRBV7-3 and TRBJ1-1; 7 bases line up with TRBD1. Germline CDR1 is SGHTA and CDR2 is FQGTGA. The trim removed 5 bases at V and 7 bases at J, leaving 10 bases unmatched. The CDR3 consists of 14 residues.

J is TRBJ2-7 and V is TRBV28; weak D call: TRBD2 (6 bases). The CDR3 spans 15 residues. V was trimmed by 6 bases and J by 1 base, leaving 16 bases between them. The V gene's germline CDR1 is MDHEN and CDR2 SYDVKM. CDR3 coding DNA: TGTGCCAGCAGCTCTGGAGGGGTAGCGTCCTACGAGCAGTACTTC. Protein sequence: CASSSGGVASYEQYF.

This chain links TRBV7-6 with TRBJ2-7; D unclear. This CDR3 spans 15 amino acids. V gave up 6 bases and J gave up 3 bases, with 18 bases separating them. Germline CDR1 reads SGHVS; CDR2 reads FNYEAQ. The CDR3 nucleotides read TGTGCCAGCAGTATAATACCGGGTAGAAACTACGAGCAGTACTTC. Its translation: CASSIIPGRNYEQYF.